Listed below are T cell receptor beta chains from one sample, sequenced in a study of T cells in Graves' hyperthyroidism and ophthalmopathy. Each CDR3 protein gets one entry after TCRdb re-called the multiplex PCR reads with MiXCR. The sample includes some 600,000 distinct CDR3 sequences, approximately 15% seen only once; the top ten take 5% to 7%. The sequenced material came from blood. These receptors originate from a woman in her 30s with Graves' hyperthyroidism that later progressed to Graves' ophthalmopathy. The CDR3 runs from the conserved cysteine through the conserved F or W. D genes are given only for firm matches. Clone size is given for some rows only: seen once, a few or many times, or a class if the clone is expanded.

v_gene: TRBV12-3/TRBV12-4; abundance: many; j_gene: TRBJ1-2; d_gene: .; CDR3nt: TGTGCCAGCAGTTTGGACAGCCTCTATGGCTACACCTTC; CDR3aa: CASSLDSLYGYTF
v_gene: TRBV20-1; abundance: few; j_gene: TRBJ2-3; d_gene: TRBD2; CDR3nt: TGCAGTGCTAGTGACACTAGCGTCACAGATACGCAGTATTTT; CDR3aa: CSASDTSVTDTQYF
v_gene: TRBV11-2; abundance: many; j_gene: TRBJ2-1; d_gene: TRBD1; CDR3nt: TGTGCCAGCAGCTTACCCCTTTCAGGGGGCATCGACAATGAGCAGTTCTTC; CDR3aa: CASSLPLSGGIDNEQFF
v_gene: TRBV24-1; abundance: few; j_gene: TRBJ1-1; d_gene: TRBD1; CDR3nt: TGTGCCACCAAAGAGACAGGGGGTGGGTCTGAAGCTTTCTTT; CDR3aa: CATKETGGGSEAFF
v_gene: TRBV6-1; abundance: few; j_gene: TRBJ2-5; d_gene: .; CDR3nt: TGTGCCAGCAGTGACCTTCTTAGGGACGTCCAAGAGACCCAGTACTTC; CDR3aa: CASSDLLRDVQETQYF
v_gene: TRBV13; abundance: .; j_gene: TRBJ2-7; d_gene: TRBD1; CDR3nt: TGTGCCAGCAGATCTCTTGGACAGGGGCTCTCCTACGAGCAGTACTTC; CDR3aa: CASRSLGQGLSYEQYF
v_gene: TRBV24-1; abundance: many; j_gene: TRBJ2-5; d_gene: .; CDR3nt: TGTGCCACCACGGGCGATGGGCAGACCCAGTACTTC; CDR3aa: CATTGDGQTQYF
v_gene: TRBV6-1; abundance: many; j_gene: TRBJ2-1; d_gene: TRBD1; CDR3nt: TGTGCCAGCAGTGTAGACCTCCCGGGACAGCCCTACAATGAGCAGTTCTTC; CDR3aa: CASSVDLPGQPYNEQFF
v_gene: TRBV2; abundance: many; j_gene: TRBJ2-7; d_gene: .; CDR3nt: TGTGCCAGCAGCCCGGATTATTACTACGAGCAGTACTTC; CDR3aa: CASSPDYYYEQYF
v_gene: TRBV12-3/TRBV12-4; abundance: many; j_gene: TRBJ1-2; d_gene: .; CDR3nt: TGTGCCAGCAGCCCTGGGGGGGCGAACTATGGCTACACCTTC; CDR3aa: CASSPGGANYGYTF
v_gene: TRBV24-1; abundance: .; j_gene: TRBJ2-1; d_gene: .; CDR3nt: TGTGCCACCAGTGACTTAGCGGCCGCAGCCTACAATGAGCAGTTCTTC; CDR3aa: CATSDLAAAAYNEQFF
v_gene: TRBV11-3; abundance: many; j_gene: TRBJ2-7; d_gene: .; CDR3nt: TGTGCCAGCAGCGCTGAAACGGGAGTCTCCTACGAGCAGTACTTC; CDR3aa: CASSAETGVSYEQYF
v_gene: TRBV29-1; abundance: many; j_gene: TRBJ1-5; d_gene: .; CDR3nt: TGCAGCGTTGGGGGAGGGTCTAGTAAGTCGGATCAGCCCCAGCATTTT; CDR3aa: CSVGGGSSKSDQPQHF
v_gene: TRBV6-1; abundance: few; j_gene: TRBJ2-7; d_gene: TRBD1; CDR3nt: TGTGCCAGCAGCTTCGACAGGGCAAGCTCCTACGAGCAGTACTTC; CDR3aa: CASSFDRASSYEQYF
v_gene: TRBV20-1; abundance: many; j_gene: TRBJ2-1; d_gene: .; CDR3nt: TGCAGTGCTACGCCAGGCCCAAATGAGCAGTTCTTC; CDR3aa: CSATPGPNEQFF
v_gene: TRBV25-1; abundance: few; j_gene: TRBJ2-7; d_gene: .; CDR3nt: TGTGCCAGCCGACCTCATTCCGGCGAGCAGTACTTC; CDR3aa: CASRPHSGEQYF
v_gene: TRBV6-1; abundance: .; j_gene: TRBJ1-1; d_gene: .; CDR3nt: TGTGCCAGCAGTGTAGGGGTTCAGAACACTGAAGCTTTCTTT; CDR3aa: CASSVGVQNTEAFF
v_gene: TRBV11-2; abundance: many; j_gene: TRBJ2-3; d_gene: .; CDR3nt: TGTGCCAGCAGCTTAGAGGGTGGGGGCACAGATACGCAGTATTTT; CDR3aa: CASSLEGGGTDTQYF
v_gene: TRBV12-3/TRBV12-4; abundance: many; j_gene: TRBJ2-7; d_gene: TRBD2; CDR3nt: TGTGCCAGCAAGCCGGGACTAGCGCCCTACGAGCAGTACTTC; CDR3aa: CASKPGLAPYEQYF
v_gene: TRBV30; abundance: many; j_gene: TRBJ2-5; d_gene: .; CDR3nt: TGTGCCTGGGGAATCGGGGCGGAGACCCAGTACTTC; CDR3aa: CAWGIGAETQYF
v_gene: TRBV30; abundance: many; j_gene: TRBJ1-5; d_gene: .; CDR3nt: TGTGCCTGGACCCGGGACGTGGATCAGCCCCAGCATTTT; CDR3aa: CAWTRDVDQPQHF
v_gene: TRBV29-1; abundance: many; j_gene: TRBJ2-1; d_gene: TRBD1; CDR3nt: TGCAGCGATCGCCCGGGACAGGGGAATGAGCAGTTCTTC; CDR3aa: CSDRPGQGNEQFF
v_gene: TRBV9; abundance: many; j_gene: TRBJ1-2; d_gene: .; CDR3nt: TGTGCCAGTTTACCGTCCTATGGCTACACCTTC; CDR3aa: CASLPSYGYTF
v_gene: TRBV30; abundance: many; j_gene: TRBJ2-3; d_gene: .; CDR3nt: TGTGCCTGGGTTACATGGGGGAATACGCAGTATTTT; CDR3aa: CAWVTWGNTQYF
v_gene: TRBV6-1; abundance: many; j_gene: TRBJ2-1; d_gene: TRBD1; CDR3nt: TGTGCCAGCAGTGAACCGGGACAGGGGCTCAATGAGCAGTTCTTC; CDR3aa: CASSEPGQGLNEQFF
v_gene: TRBV5-1; abundance: few; j_gene: TRBJ2-7; d_gene: .; CDR3nt: TGCGCCAGCAGCTTGAATCCCAACTTTGGGGCGGATACCTACGAGCAGTACTTC; CDR3aa: CASSLNPNFGADTYEQYF
v_gene: TRBV6-6; abundance: many; j_gene: TRBJ1-1; d_gene: .; CDR3nt: TGTGCCAGCAGTTCCCCGGGGACCCTGGGCACTGAAGCTTTCTTT; CDR3aa: CASSSPGTLGTEAFF
v_gene: TRBV14; abundance: many; j_gene: TRBJ1-4; d_gene: .; CDR3nt: TGTGCCAGCAGCCAACTGAGTCCTGGTGAAAAACTGTTTTTT; CDR3aa: CASSQLSPGEKLFF
v_gene: TRBV20-1; abundance: many; j_gene: TRBJ1-1; d_gene: .; CDR3nt: TGCAGTGCAAAACCCCAGGTGGGAGGGGCTTTCTTT; CDR3aa: CSAKPQVGGAFF
v_gene: TRBV27; abundance: .; j_gene: TRBJ2-1; d_gene: TRBD2; CDR3nt: TGTGCCAGCAGTTCGGGACTAGTATTGGGCAATGAGCAGTTCTTC; CDR3aa: CASSSGLVLGNEQFF
v_gene: TRBV7-2; abundance: many; j_gene: TRBJ1-1; d_gene: .; CDR3nt: TGTGCCAGCAGCTCACTGACAGGACGTACGACTGAAGCTTTCTTT; CDR3aa: CASSSLTGRTTEAFF
v_gene: TRBV10-3; abundance: .; j_gene: TRBJ1-1; d_gene: .; CDR3nt: TGTGCCATCAGTGAGTCGAGCGGGTATGGGGCTTTCTTT; CDR3aa: CAISESSGYGAFF
v_gene: TRBV20-1; abundance: many; j_gene: TRBJ2-1; d_gene: .; CDR3nt: TGCAGTGCTAACCAATTACGACTAAGCAGCTTAGTCTTGGCGGAGCAGTTCTTC; CDR3aa: CSANQLRLSSLVLAEQFF
v_gene: TRBV20-1; abundance: few; j_gene: TRBJ2-2; d_gene: TRBD2; CDR3nt: TGCAGTGCTACCGGGGGGACTAGCGGGAGCGGCGGGGAGCTGTTTTTT; CDR3aa: CSATGGTSGSGGELFF
v_gene: TRBV24-1; abundance: many; j_gene: TRBJ1-2; d_gene: .; CDR3nt: TGTGCCACCAGTGAGGGTCAGGAGGTCTATGGCTACACCTTC; CDR3aa: CATSEGQEVYGYTF
v_gene: TRBV10-2; abundance: many; j_gene: TRBJ2-3; d_gene: TRBD2; CDR3nt: TGCGCCAGCAGACCCCTAGCGGATAGCACAGATACGCAGTATTTT; CDR3aa: CASRPLADSTDTQYF
v_gene: TRBV28; abundance: many; j_gene: TRBJ1-6; d_gene: .; CDR3nt: TGTGCCAGCAGTTTAATGGGAGGGATTAAACCCCTCCACTTT; CDR3aa: CASSLMGGIKPLHF
v_gene: TRBV10-3; abundance: few; j_gene: TRBJ1-5; d_gene: .; CDR3nt: TGTGCCATCACAAGTGAGAGAAATCAGCCCCAGCATTTT; CDR3aa: CAITSERNQPQHF
v_gene: TRBV20-1; abundance: many; j_gene: TRBJ2-1; d_gene: .; CDR3nt: TGCAGTGCTAGAGATTATATGGATTCATCCTACAATGAGCAGTTCTTC; CDR3aa: CSARDYMDSSYNEQFF
v_gene: TRBV6-5; abundance: few; j_gene: TRBJ2-5; d_gene: TRBD2; CDR3nt: TGTGCCAGCAGTTACTCGAGTATCTCGGCTAGCGGGAGGGAGACCCAGTACTTC; CDR3aa: CASSYSSISASGRETQYF
v_gene: TRBV12-3/TRBV12-4; abundance: many; j_gene: TRBJ1-5; d_gene: .; CDR3nt: TGTGCCAGCAGTTTAAGGAGGAATCAGCCCCAGCATTTT; CDR3aa: CASSLRRNQPQHF
v_gene: TRBV18; abundance: .; j_gene: TRBJ2-5; d_gene: .; CDR3nt: TGTGCCAGCCCTATAATGAGGGGATCGCAAGAGACCCAGTACTTC; CDR3aa: CASPIMRGSQETQYF
v_gene: TRBV27; abundance: .; j_gene: TRBJ1-2; d_gene: TRBD1; CDR3nt: TGTGCCAGCAGAACGACAGGGATGGATGGCTACACCTTC; CDR3aa: CASRTTGMDGYTF
v_gene: TRBV7-2; abundance: many; j_gene: TRBJ2-7; d_gene: TRBD2; CDR3nt: TGTGCCAGCAGCACATCTAGCGGCTCCTACGAGCAGTACTTC; CDR3aa: CASSTSSGSYEQYF